One and the same sample provided the 4 T cell receptor beta chains below, sequenced in a study of blood T cell repertoires in COVID-19. Clones were read by immunoSEQ multiplex PCR, and TCRdb kept only the in-frame ones, dropping some. The sample holds some 120,000 clones, more than 60% seen once. The sequenced material came from peripheral blood. These receptors were taken from a woman in her seventies with acute or convalescent COVID-19.

The chain joins TRBV9 to TRBJ2-2; TRBD2 is a possible D gene (6 bases). The CDR3 length is 16 residues. Deletions cut 3 bases from V and 2 bases from J, with 14 bases between. CDR1 SGDLS and CDR2 YYNGEE come from the germline V gene. The CDR3 loop reads CASSAKDYGNTGELFF. Here the CDR3 DNA reads TGTGCCAGCAGCGCCAAGGACTATGGAAACACCGGGGAGCTGTTTTTT.

This clone was recorded a few times. The J gene is TRBJ2-1, the V gene TRBV5-1; 13 nucleotides line up with TRBD2. The V gene's germline CDR1 is SGHRS and CDR2 YFSETQ. After removal of 5 bases from V and 7 bases from J, the junction contained 3 bases not matched to a gene. This CDR3 contains 14 residues. This chain's CDR3 is CASSRTSGSNEQFF. Written as DNA, the CDR3 is TGCGCCAGCAGTCGGACTAGCGGGAGTAATGAGCAGTTCTTC.

The rearrangement joins TRBV7-2 to TRBJ1-2; weak D call: TRBD1 (6 bases). V was pared by 5 bases and J by 3 bases, with 10 bases between. The germline CDR1 and CDR2 sequences are SGHTA and FQGNSA. CDR3 size: 13 residues. The chain's CDR3 is CASSRTADYGYTF. In DNA, the CDR3 is TGTGCCAGCAGCAGGACAGCCGACTATGGCTACACCTTC.

The chain uses TRBV6-5 and TRBJ2-7; 7 positions agree with TRBD1. The J segment lost 3 bases and the V segment lost 7 bases, leaving 9 bases of the junction unmatched. Germline CDR1 MNHEY, CDR2 SVGAGI. CDR3 size: 14 residues. CDR3 coding DNA: TGTGCCAGCACTCCACGGGACAGATTCTACGAGCAGTACTTC. It codes for CASTPRDRFYEQYF.